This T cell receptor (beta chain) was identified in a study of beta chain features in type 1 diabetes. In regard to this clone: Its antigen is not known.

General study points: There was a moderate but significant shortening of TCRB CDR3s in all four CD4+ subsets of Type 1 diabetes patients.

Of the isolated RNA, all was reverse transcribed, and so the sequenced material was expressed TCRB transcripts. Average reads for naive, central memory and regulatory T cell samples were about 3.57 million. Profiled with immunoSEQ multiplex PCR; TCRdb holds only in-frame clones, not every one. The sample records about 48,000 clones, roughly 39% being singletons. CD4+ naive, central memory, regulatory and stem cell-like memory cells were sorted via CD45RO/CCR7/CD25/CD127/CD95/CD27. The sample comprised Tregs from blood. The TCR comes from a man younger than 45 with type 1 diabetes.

CDR3 bases: TGTGCCAGCAGTGAAGTCAGGGTGAACACTGAAGCTTTCTTT. This encodes CASSEVRVNTEAFF. The rearrangement joins TRBV6-5 to TRBJ1-1, with a possible D match to TRBD1 (5 bases). The germline V gene encodes CDR1 MNHEY and CDR2 SVGAGI. Trimming removed 5 bases from V and 0 bases from J, with 10 bases in between. The CDR3 sequence is 14 residues long.